One and the same sample provided the 31 T cell receptor beta chains below, sequenced in a study of CD8+ T cells in alopecia areata. The treatment here: oral pan-JAK inhibitor, 5-10 mg twice daily. Peripheral blood samples and lesional scalp punch biopsies were obtained from alopecia areata patients. The authors extracted RNA and reverse transcribed it into cDNA as the sequencing template. The method was immunoSEQ multiplex PCR; TCRdb's version includes in-frame clones alone and lacks a portion of them. The repertoire holds approximately 6,300 clones, roughly 61% seen once, with approximately 8.6% in the top ten. Specimen: skin, collected between weeks 30 and 35, from a patient treated with tofacitinib. The receptor source for this set is a human donor with alopecia areata.

The chain recombines TRBV6-6 with TRBJ2-1, with 9 bases fitting TRBD2. The length of the CDR3 is 16 residues. Trimming took 1 base from V and 6 from J; bases not matched to a gene: 7. Germline-derived CDR1 and CDR2 are MNHNY and SVGAGI (reference sequence). The CDR3 coding sequence is TGTGCCAGCAGTTACTTCGGGCGGGAGGGCCGCAATGAGCAGTTCTTC. It is translated as CASSYFGREGRNEQFF.

The chain carries TRBV6-5 and TRBJ2-7; no reliable D call. V gave up 0 bases and J gave up 2 bases, with 11 bases separating them. The V gene's germline CDR1 is MNHEY and CDR2 SVGAGI. The CDR3 loop spans 15 amino acids. The CDR3 is CASSYSSAAAYEQYF. DNA for the CDR3: TGTGCCAGCAGTTACTCGAGCGCAGCAGCCTACGAGCAGTACTTC.

The chain has TRBV7-8 and TRBJ1-4; 8 nucleotides align to TRBD1. CDR1 and CDR2 (germline): SGHVS, FQNEAQ. J gave up 3 bases and V 2 bases, and 8 bases lay outside the gene matches. The CDR3 covers 17 residues. The CDR3 DNA reads TGTGCCAGCAGCTTACCACGACAGGGGAGGGCTAATGAAAAACTGTTTTTT. It translates to CASSLPRQGRANEKLFF.

The rearrangement links TRBV15 to TRBJ1-1; TRBD1 matches 7 bases. The CDR3 has 18 residues. V shed 1 base and J 0 bases; nucleotides not matched to a gene: 11. CDR1 is LNHNV, CDR2 YYDKDF, per germline (reference sequence). DNA of the CDR3: TGTGCCACCAGCAGAGGCTTTGGACAGGATCGGATGAACACTGAAGCTTTCTTT. Encoded protein: CATSRGFGQDRMNTEAFF. The full variable domain, its missing parts supplied by reference TRBV15 and TRBJ1-1, is DAMVIQNPRYQVTQFGKPVTLSCSQTLNHNVMYWYQQKSSQAPKLLFHYYDKDFNNEADTPDNFQSRRPNTSFCFLDIRSPGLGDTAMYLCATSRGFGQDRMNTEAFFGQGTRLTVV.

The chain combines TRBV6-6 with TRBJ1-1; D is undetermined. The germline V gene has CDR1 MNHNY and CDR2 SVGAGI (reference sequence). Trimming removed 7 bases from V and 6 bases from J, with 18 bases in between. This CDR3 spans 14 amino acids. In DNA form, the CDR3 reads TGTGCCAGCACCCGGATCGGGTATCGGGCTGAAGCTTTCTTT. Its translation is CASTRIGYRAEAFF.

The chain recombines TRBV5-4 with TRBJ2-1, with D perhaps matching TRBD1 (6 bases). Per germline, CDR1 SGHNT and CDR2 YYREEE (reference sequence). V gave up 3 bases and J gave up 10 bases, with 8 bases separating them. The CDR3 runs to 11 residues. CDR3 region: CASSSGQEQFF. CDR3 bases: TGTGCCAGCAGCTCTGGACAGGAGCAGTTCTTC.

The chain links TRBV2 to TRBJ2-7; D ambiguous. V was cut by 6 bases and J by 2 bases, with 5 bases left in between. The CDR3 covers 11 residues. From germline, CDR1 is SNHLY and CDR2 FYNNEI. CDR3 residues: CASRTTYEQYF. The CDR3, as DNA: TGTGCCAGCAGGACCACCTACGAGCAGTACTTC. Based on the CDR3 plus reference TRBV2 and TRBJ2-7, the full variable domain is EPEVTQTPSHQVTQMGQEVILRCVPISNHLYFYWYRQILGQKVEFLVSFYNNEISEKSEIFDDQFSVERPDGSNFTLKIRSTKLEDSAMYFCASRTTYEQYFGPGTRLTVT.

The chain employs TRBV30 and TRBJ2-3; D uncertain. With 3 bases removed from V and 1 base from J, the gap between germline ends came to 11 bases. This CDR3 is built from 14 residues. Germline lookup yields CDR1 GTSNPN and CDR2 SVGIG (reference sequence). CDR3 in amino acids: CAWRMGRGTDTQYF. DNA for the CDR3: TGTGCCTGGAGAATGGGAAGAGGCACAGATACGCAGTATTTT.

This clone was counted a few times. The V gene is TRBV11-2, the J gene TRBJ1-4, with TRBD1 matching 9 bases. The CDR3 loop spans 12 amino acids. CDR1 is SGHAT, CDR2 FQNNGV, per germline. With 4 bases clipped from V and 12 bases from J, the junction kept 3 bases outside the gene matches. CDR3 in amino acids: CASSSRTGELFF. In nucleotides, the CDR3 is TGTGCCAGCAGCTCCCGGACAGGGGAACTGTTTTTT.

In its sample, this clone ranks as large. The CDR3 is CASSLWLSRDGYTF. The CDR3 coding sequence is TGTGCCAGCAGCTTGTGGTTGTCTAGAGACGGCTACACCTTC. This chain joins TRBV5-4 and TRBJ1-2; D is uncertain. The germline V gene has CDR1 SGHNT and CDR2 YYREEE (reference sequence). Trimming cost V 1 base and J 8 bases, with 15 bases left between them. There are 14 residues in the CDR3.

V usage is TRBV29-1 and J usage is TRBJ1-2; D may be TRBD1 (6 bases). This CDR3 is built from 12 residues. In germline, CDR1 is SQVTM, CDR2 ANQGSEA. V was shortened by 7 bases and J by 8 bases, with 17 bases between the two germline ends. CDR3 bases: TGCAGCGGCGCCGACAGGATAGAAGGCTACACCTTC. Amino acids: CSGADRIEGYTF. The full variable domain, completed using reference TRBV29-1 and TRBJ1-2, is SAVISQKPSRDICQRGTSLTIQCQVDSQVTMMFWYRQQPGQSLTLIATANQGSEATYESGFVIDKFPISRPNLTFSTLTVSNMSPEDSSIYLCSGADRIEGYTFGSGTRLTVV.

This rearrangement joins TRBV5-1 to TRBJ1-1; 8 bases align to TRBD1. This CDR3 is 16 amino acids long. CDR1 is SGHRS, CDR2 YFSETQ, per germline. J lost 1 base, V lost 1 base, and 6 bases had no gene match. The CDR3 spells CASSLRGDRGNTEAFF. The CDR3 coding sequence is TGCGCCAGCAGCTTGAGAGGTGACAGGGGGAACACTGAAGCTTTCTTT.

The V gene is TRBV4-1, the J gene TRBJ2-7; D remains unclear. Germline CDR1 and CDR2: MGHRA and YSYEKL. The CDR3 contains 14 residues. V lost 5 bases and J 0 bases, leaving 11 bases between the germline ends. The CDR3 DNA follows: TGCGCCAGCAGCGACCGGCTCCCCTCCTACGAGCAGTACTTC. It specifies CASSDRLPSYEQYF.

This clone was detected only a few times. This chain links TRBV6-1 with TRBJ1-1, with 8 bases fitting TRBD1. The CDR3 covers 14 residues. J was trimmed by 4 bases and V by 5 bases; bases with no gene match: 6. CDR1 and CDR2 (germline): MNHNS, SASEGT. The CDR3 DNA follows: TGTGCCAGCAGTTGGGGGGGGACAGGCACTGAAGCTTTCTTT. This encodes CASSWGGTGTEAFF.

This clone was seen more than once but under ten times. The chain links TRBV6-5 to TRBJ1-1; maybe TRBD1 (6 bases). The germline CDR1 and CDR2 sequences are MNHEY and SVGAGI. The V gene lost 6 bases and the J gene lost 4 bases, with 15 bases spanning the gap. The CDR3 loop spans 14 amino acids. CDR3 coding DNA: TGTGCCAGCAGAGAACAAGGGGGGATCACTGAAGCTTTCTTT. Protein sequence: CASREQGGITEAFF.

V gene TRBV5-1 combines with J gene TRBJ2-7; TRBD1 agrees at 7 bases. This CDR3 region has 14 residues. Germline loops: CDR1 SGHRS, CDR2 YFSETQ. The junction had 3 bases not matched to a gene; V was cut back by 3 bases and J by 0 bases. DNA of the CDR3: TGCGCCAGCAGCTACGGGACAGCCTCCTACGAGCAGTACTTC. It codes for CASSYGTASYEQYF.

The chain employs TRBV9 and TRBJ1-2; D is unresolved. The CDR3 consists of 14 residues. The germline gives CDR1 SGDLS, CDR2 YYNGEE. The V end lost 4 bases, the J end lost 7 bases, and 17 bases lay between the germline ends. CDR3 loop: CASSRSSFLSGYTF. The CDR3 region has the DNA TGTGCCAGCAGCCGTTCGTCTTTCCTAAGTGGCTACACCTTC.

This rearrangement joins TRBV11-2 to TRBJ1-1; D ambiguous. The CDR3 is 13 residues long. Trimming left V 3 bases short and J 10 bases short, with 15 bases between. Germline values: CDR1 SGHAT, CDR2 FQNNGV. CDR3 in amino acids: CASSFASSGVAFF. As DNA, the CDR3 is TGTGCCAGCAGCTTCGCATCGTCCGGAGTAGCTTTCTTT.

The chain couples TRBV18 to TRBJ1-1, with D hard to call. This CDR3 comprises 18 residues. Trimming cost V 0 bases and J 0 bases, with 17 bases left between them. CDR1 is KGHSH, CDR2 LQKENI, per germline. CDR3 sequence: CASSPPQTHLDLNTEAFF. Here the CDR3 DNA reads TGTGCCAGCTCACCACCCCAAACCCATTTGGACTTGAACACTGAAGCTTTCTTT. Full variable domain (outside the CDR3, taken from reference TRBV18 and TRBJ1-1): NAGVMQNPRHLVRRRGQEARLRCSPMKGHSHVYWYRQLPEEGLKFMVYLQKENIIDESGMPKERFSAEFPKEGPSILRIQQVVRGDSAAYFCASSPPQTHLDLNTEAFFGQGTRLTVV.

The rearrangement uses TRBV2 and TRBJ1-5; D is possibly TRBD1 (5 bases). This CDR3 is 13 amino acids long. The ends were cut back, 6 bases at V and 0 bases at J, with 6 bases in the middle. Germline V gene sequence: CDR1 SNHLY, CDR2 FYNNEI. DNA of the CDR3: TGTGCCAGCAGCGGGGGTAGCAATCAGCCCCAGCATTTT. This codes for CASSGGSNQPQHF.

In this sample, this clone turned up a few times. The chain links TRBV7-9 to TRBJ1-3; D call uncertain. The germline V gene has CDR1 SEHNR and CDR2 FQNEAQ (reference sequence). The CDR3 runs to 16 residues. Between the trimmed V and J ends, which lost 1 base and 5 bases, there was a span of 15 bases. Here the CDR3 reads CASSLGQAGARNTIYF. DNA of the CDR3: TGTGCCAGCAGCTTAGGGCAGGCTGGCGCACGAAACACCATATATTTT.

The CDR3 DNA sequence: TGTGCCACCAATAGGGAAATGGCGGCGGGGACCCAGTACTTC. This translates into CATNREMAAGTQYF. The rearrangement links TRBV18 to TRBJ2-5; D is possibly TRBD2 (5 bases). The CDR3 extends over 14 amino acids. Per the germline V gene, CDR1 is KGHSH and CDR2 is LQKENI. The V and J ends lost 10 bases and 7 bases respectively, with 22 bases between them.

This clone has more than one count but fewer than ten. The rearrangement links TRBV18 to TRBJ1-1; D remains unclear. Trimming cost V 2 bases and J 0 bases, with 4 bases left between them. This CDR3 has 13 residues. Germline V CDR1 and CDR2: KGHSH, LQKENI. The CDR3 region is CASSPGMNTEAFF. The DNA for the CDR3 is TGTGCCAGCTCACCAGGGATGAACACTGAAGCTTTCTTT.

V usage is TRBV29-1 and J usage is TRBJ2-7; 8 positions agree with TRBD1. CDR3 length equals 12 residues. J gave up 4 bases and V 6 bases, and 5 bases lay outside the gene matches. Germline V CDR1 and CDR2: SQVTM, ANQGSEA. CDR3 nucleotides: TGCAGCGTCCGGACAGGGCAATACGAGCAGTACTTC. Protein: CSVRTGQYEQYF.

The chain joins TRBV29-1 to TRBJ2-1; D is uncertain. Germline CDR1 SQVTM, CDR2 ANQGSEA. The CDR3 sequence is 14 residues long. V was pared by 3 bases and J by 4 bases, with 13 bases between. The CDR3 region is CSVEGSSLYNEQFF. The DNA of the CDR3 is TGCAGCGTTGAGGGTAGTTCCCTATACAATGAGCAGTTCTTC.

This clone is classed as large. V and J are TRBV6-1 and TRBJ2-7; D is undetermined. The CDR3 length is 16 residues. CDR1 and CDR2 (germline): MNHNS, SASEGT. Deletions cut 1 base from V and 1 base from J, with 14 bases between. This chain's CDR3 is CASSEVARRVSYEQYF. The CDR3 nucleotides are TGTGCCAGCAGTGAAGTCGCCCGTCGGGTATCCTACGAGCAGTACTTC.

The chain couples TRBV7-1 to TRBJ1-2; 9 nucleotides align to TRBD1. TRBV7-1 is sorted into the ORF group, with uncertain function. The CDR3 spans 14 residues. J lost 6 bases, V lost 5 bases, and 7 bases had no gene match. CDR3 nucleotides: TGTGCCAGCAGCCGTTCACAGGGGGCGGATGGCTACACCTTC. It translates to CASSRSQGADGYTF.

This chain links TRBV6-6 with TRBJ2-1, with 13 nucleotides matching TRBD2. Germline CDR1 MNHNY, CDR2 SVGAGI (reference sequence). Trimming took 6 bases from V and 8 from J; bases not matched to a gene: 7. The CDR3 runs 15 residues. CDR3 bases: TGTGCCAGCAGCCAACTAGCGGGAGGGCCCCATGAGCAGTTCTTC. Protein: CASSQLAGGPHEQFF.

The chain recombines TRBV19 with TRBJ1-5; the D is unclear. V lost 9 bases and J lost 6, with 9 bases in between. Germline CDR1 is LNHDA and CDR2 is SQIVND (reference sequence). The CDR3 runs to 11 residues. Here the CDR3 DNA reads TGTGCCAGCTTGCTGATTCAGCCCCAGCATTTT. Its protein is CASLLIQPQHF.

This clone appeared a single time. The chain carries TRBV7-6 and TRBJ2-7; D ambiguous. Germline values: CDR1 SGHVS, CDR2 FNYEAQ. V gave up 0 bases and J gave up 3 bases, with 6 bases separating them. This CDR3 spans 13 amino acids. The CDR3 spells CASSLAPGYEQYF. Here the CDR3 DNA reads TGTGCCAGCAGCTTAGCCCCCGGCTACGAGCAGTACTTC.

This chain links TRBV7-2 with TRBJ2-1, with 14 nucleotides matching TRBD2. Trimming cost V 5 bases and J 7 bases; bases outside gene matches: 4. The CDR3 extends over 15 amino acids. In germline, CDR1 is SGHTA, CDR2 FQGNSA. The CDR3 DNA reads TGTGCCAGCAGCCGACTAGCGGGGGGGCCAAATGAGCAGTTCTTC. Protein: CASSRLAGGPNEQFF. The entire variable domain, with the rest obtained from reference TRBV7-2 and TRBJ2-1, is as follows: GAGVSQSPSNKVTEKGKDVELRCDPISGHTALYWYRQSLGQGLEFLIYFQGNSAPDKSGLPSDRFSAERTGGSVSTLTIQRTQQEDSAVYLCASSRLAGGPNEQFFGPGTRLTVL.